This T cell receptor beta chain comes out of a study of blood T cells in healthy people across ages. For the study at large: When template switching was applied, about one barcoded beta molecule was captured per two T cells. General study points: No one knew whether donors had CMV, which possibly confounded expanded clonotype changes. PBMCs left unsorted prevented a conclusive naive versus antigen-experienced comparison.

For the second PCR, which ran for roughly 6 to 12 cycles, a sample-barcoded 5' primer and a J-beta primer mix were used. From the 5' RACE reads, TCRdb called clonotypes with MiXCR, one entry per CDR3 protein. The table has roughly 1,800,000 distinct CDR3 sequences, just under 50% seen once. The CDR3 is 12 residues long. V was trimmed by 5 bases and J by 10 bases, leaving 13 bases between them. Germline V gene sequence: CDR1 MNHEY, CDR2 SVGAGI. Total RNA was extracted at no less than 5 micrograms per sample. Turning to this clonotype: Its matching antigen is unknown.

The receptor was isolated from a woman aged 40 to 49 in good health. V gene TRBV6-5 combines with J gene TRBJ2-3, with D possibly being TRBD1 (5 bases). Specimen: blood. CDR3 region: CASSHDRVPQYF. The CDR3, as DNA: TGTGCCAGCAGTCACGACAGAGTCCCGCAGTATTTT.